This entry lists 2 T cell receptor beta chains sequenced from one sample in a study of spatial heterogeneity in lung cancer. Specified time point: sample taken at primary tumor resection. In TCRdb, the 5' RACE reads were re-called with MiXCR into one record per CDR3 protein. In the table there are tens of thousands of distinct CDR3 sequences, 12% of which are singletons. Sample: PBMCs, taken at surgery. The receptors here all came from a male donor with early-stage non-small cell lung cancer.

This clonotype was recorded many times. The V gene is TRBV6-5, the J gene TRBJ2-7; 8 nucleotides agree with TRBD1. Germline CDR1 reads MNHEY; CDR2 reads SVGAGI. The CDR3 extends over 12 amino acids. J gave up 3 bases and V 5 bases, and 0 bases lay outside the gene matches. CDR3 sequence (DNA): TGTGCCAGCAGTGGACAGGGCTACGAGCAGTACTTC. Its translation: CASSGQGYEQYF.

The CDR3 loop reads CASSLAPGQPNSPLHF. CDR3 nucleotide sequence: TGCGCCAGCAGCTTGGCCCCTGGACAGCCAAATTCACCCCTCCACTTT. V is TRBV5-1 and J is TRBJ1-6, with D possibly matching TRBD1 (6 bases). CDR3 length equals 16 residues. V was cut by 0 bases and J by 7 bases, with 14 bases left in between. Germline V gives CDR1 SGHRS, CDR2 YFSETQ.